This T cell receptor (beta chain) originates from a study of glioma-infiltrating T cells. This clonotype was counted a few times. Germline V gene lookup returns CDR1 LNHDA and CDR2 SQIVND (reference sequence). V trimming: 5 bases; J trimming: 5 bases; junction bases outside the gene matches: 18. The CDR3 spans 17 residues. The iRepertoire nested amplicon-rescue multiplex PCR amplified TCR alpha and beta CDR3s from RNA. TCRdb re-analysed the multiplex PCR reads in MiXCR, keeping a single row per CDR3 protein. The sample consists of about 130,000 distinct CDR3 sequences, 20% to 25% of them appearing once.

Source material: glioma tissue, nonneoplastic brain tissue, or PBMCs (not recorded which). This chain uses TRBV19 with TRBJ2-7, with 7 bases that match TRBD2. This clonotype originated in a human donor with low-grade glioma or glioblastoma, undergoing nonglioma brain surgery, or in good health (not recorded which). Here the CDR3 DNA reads TGTGCCAGTAGTGTCGACATCGTCGGGGAGGGTTTGGACGAGCAGTACTTC. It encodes CASSVDIVGEGLDEQYF.